This entry describes one TCR beta chain. Its antigen remains unidentified. The source of the sample is a study of OX40 agonist ivuxolimab in advanced cancers. Study at large: Cohort: around 79% men, mean age around 55, aged about 20 to 80. Points from the study as a whole: Part of the nonresponder group also had normalized T-cell clonal expansion that was low.

Assay: immunoSEQ multiplex PCR; the TCRdb copy retains only in-frame clones and omits some. Of more than 85,000 clones in the sample, approximately 90% were seen once. V shed 3 bases, J shed 10 bases, and the junction held 24 bases outside the gene matches. The CDR3 covers 21 residues. The germline CDR1 and CDR2 sequences are LNHDA and SQIVND (reference sequence). Specimen: CD4+ or CD8+ T cells sorted from blood, collected in a trial of the OX40 agonist ivuxolimab. The sequence derives from an adult with an advanced solid tumor such as melanoma, head and neck, liver or kidney cancer. V and J are TRBV19 and TRBJ2-1; 13 positions match TRBD2. The CDR3 here is CASSISGLAGMGVRKPEEQFF. For the CDR3, the DNA is TGTGCCAGTAGTATTTCGGGACTAGCGGGGATGGGGGTAAGGAAACCGGAGGAGCAGTTCTTC.